The sequence of this T cell receptor (beta chain) was determined in a study of human T cells and chemical hapten exposure. As for the study in general: Patients had diphenylcyclopropenone applied to the scalp weekly throughout the approximately 25-week study. Broader study findings: No alteration of TCRs above 1 in 1000 frequency was seen with DPC sensitization.

In its sample, this clonotype was seen a few times. The antigen remains undetermined. Time point: pre-sensitization, week 0. As to treatment: therapeutic diphenylcyclopropenone sensitization with weekly scalp DPC. Patients had alopecia, were aged 18 to 70, and were not pregnant. How the authors handled the data: A per-sample median of roughly 100,000 TCRs was observed, with a range of about 20,000 to 690,600. TCRdb re-analysed the RACE reads in MiXCR, keeping a single row per CDR3 protein. TCRdb's processing, not the authors', yielded these V and J calls. The sample has 180,000 or so distinct CDR3 sequences, nearly 30% seen once. V gave up 5 bases and J gave up 3 bases; unmatched junction bases: 7. Germline-derived CDR1 and CDR2 are SGHTA and FQGNSA. The CDR3 runs 15 residues.

The source is a woman aged 25 to 45 with alopecia areata. Some clones in this sample may be carry-over from other donors' samples. V and J are TRBV7-2 and TRBJ2-7; 10 bases match TRBD2. Sequences were derived from whole blood, sampled in connection with sensitization to the hapten diphenylcyclopropenone (DPC). In DNA form, the CDR3 reads TGTGCCAGCAGCATAACTAGCGGGACCATCTACGAGCAGTACTTC. Translated, it gives CASSITSGTIYEQYF.